The 7 T cell receptor beta chains given below trace back to one sample, sequenced in a study of shared clonotypes between healthy human individuals (dated by TCRdb to the early 2020s). Libraries were constructed by the immunoSEQ multiplex PCR assay. This is the immuneACCESS table as TCRdb keeps it, with only in-frame sequences that have V and J called. A part of the clones is gone; compared with another copy, unresolved V genes explain less than half, and the rest is unexplained. Within this sample are about 600,000 clones, with approximately 97% of them counted one time only. Approximately 0.057% of the sample belongs to the ten largest clones. Specimen: naive CD4+ T cells sorted from blood. In light of the paper, this sample's cell subset or site label describes: CD45RA+ positively selected. The receptors were gathered from a woman under 40 in good health.

The V and J genes are TRBV10-3 and TRBJ1-1; D gene ambiguous. Deletions cut 7 bases from V and 4 bases from J, with 7 bases between. CDR3 length equals 11 residues. Germline V CDR1 and CDR2: ENHRY, SYGVKD. The CDR3 reads CAIKNTTEAFF. The CDR3, as DNA: TGTGCCATCAAGAATACCACTGAAGCTTTCTTT.

The genes are TRBV6-6 and TRBJ1-2; no definite D call. CDR1 and CDR2 from the germline V gene are MNHNY and SVGAGI (reference sequence). This CDR3 contains 13 residues. Trimming removed 7 bases from V and 0 bases from J, with 9 bases in between. CDR3 protein: CASTPRPNYGYTF. The CDR3 DNA reads TGTGCCAGCACCCCCCGGCCTAACTATGGCTACACCTTC.

V is TRBV20-1 and J is TRBJ2-7; D may be TRBD2 (5 bases). From germline, CDR1 is DFQATT and CDR2 SNEGSKA (reference sequence). The CDR3 is made up of 11 amino acids. Trimming removed 6 bases from V and 6 bases from J, with 12 bases in between. The CDR3 is CSAKAEGEQYF. The CDR3 nucleotides are TGCAGTGCCAAGGCAGAGGGCGAGCAGTACTTC.

This clone was seen only once. The V and J genes are TRBV18 and TRBJ2-1, with 12 bases matching TRBD2. V dropped 3 bases and J dropped 5; count of bases not matched to a gene: 2. The CDR3 covers 15 residues. CDR1 and CDR2 from the germline V gene are KGHSH and LQKENI. The CDR3, as DNA: TGTGCCAGCTCACCGCCTAGCGGGGGGGACAATGAGCAGTTCTTC. This translates into CASSPPSGGDNEQFF.

The genes are TRBV5-1 and TRBJ2-1; TRBD2 aligns across 11 bases. Germline V CDR1 and CDR2: SGHRS, YFSETQ. The CDR3 has 13 residues. Trimming cost V 4 bases and J 15 bases; bases outside gene matches: 9. CDR3 in amino acids: CASSVAGGPGPFF. The DNA of the CDR3 is TGCGCCAGCAGCGTAGCGGGAGGGCCTGGTCCGTTCTTC. The complete variable domain, with remaining parts taken from reference TRBV5-1 and TRBJ2-1, reads KAGVTQTPRYLIKTRGQQVTLSCSPISGHRSVSWYQQTPGQGLQFLFEYFSETQRNKGNFPGRFSGRQFSNSRSEMNVSTLELGDSALYLCASSVAGGPGPFFGPGTRLTVL.

The rearrangement uses TRBV30 and TRBJ1-1; a possible D gene is TRBD1 (6 bases). CDR1 is GTSNPN, CDR2 SVGIG, per germline (reference sequence). V was pared by 3 bases and J by 5 bases, with 16 bases between. This CDR3 is built from 14 residues. DNA for the CDR3: TGTGCCTGGAGCGTGGAGAGGGGGGGGACTGAAGCTTTCTTT. Encoded protein: CAWSVERGGTEAFF.

V usage is TRBV6-5 and J usage is TRBJ1-5; TRBD1 is a possible D gene (5 bases). CDR3 length: 16 amino acids. V lost 4 bases to trimming and J lost 5 bases, with 18 bases between them. Germline CDR1 MNHEY, CDR2 SVGAGI. As DNA, the CDR3 is TGTGCCAGCAGTTCTTCCGGGGACTGGGGTCATCAGCCCCAGCATTTT. Residues: CASSSSGDWGHQPQHF.